Listed below are T cell receptor beta chains from one sample, sequenced in a study of cytomegalovirus exposure and HLA in healthy donors. The data were produced by immunoSEQ multiplex PCR, yet TCRdb's version contains in-frame clones alone and is incomplete. The sample includes roughly 110,000 clones, over 65% of them seen just once. Sequenced sample: PBMCs. Every receptor here comes from a woman in her 30s in good health and CMV-seronegative. Both conserved end residues are part of each CDR3. The D gene is left open where the match is weak. Part of the rows lack a size; the others show once, few, many or a class for expanded clones.

size: .
D: .
V: TRBV4-3
J: TRBJ1-2
DNA: TGCGCCAGTAGCCAACGTGCCGGGACAAACTATGGCTACACCTTC
CDR3: CASSQRAGTNYGYTF

size: .
D: TRBD1
V: TRBV29-1
J: TRBJ1-2
DNA: TGCAGCGGCCTGACAGGGAACTATGGCTACACCTTC
CDR3: CSGLTGNYGYTF

size: .
D: .
V: TRBV30
J: TRBJ1-6
DNA: TGTGCCTGGTCAGGGAATTCACCCCTCCACTTT
CDR3: CAWSGNSPLHF

size: .
D: TRBD1
V: TRBV6-5
J: TRBJ1-5
DNA: TGTGCCAGCAGGAGGACAGGGGGACGGGAGCCCCAGCATTTT
CDR3: CASRRTGGREPQHF

size: .
D: TRBD1
V: TRBV5-6
J: TRBJ1-4
DNA: TGTGCCAGCAGCTTGGCGGGACAGAGTAATGAAAAACTGTTTTTT
CDR3: CASSLAGQSNEKLFF

size: .
D: TRBD2
V: TRBV7-9
J: TRBJ2-5
DNA: TGTGCCAGCAGGTTTAGCGGGGGGTTTGAGACCCAGTACTTC
CDR3: CASRFSGGFETQYF

size: .
D: TRBD1
V: TRBV10-3
J: TRBJ1-2
DNA: TGTGCCATCAGTAAAGGCACAGGGGGCAGGGATGGCTACACCTTC
CDR3: CAISKGTGGRDGYTF

size: .
D: .
V: TRBV6-6
J: TRBJ2-5
DNA: TGTGCCAGCAGTTACGGGAGCCAAGAGACCCAGTACTTC
CDR3: CASSYGSQETQYF

size: .
D: .
V: TRBV5-1
J: TRBJ1-1
DNA: TGCGCCAGCAGAACCCAACCGACAGATAACACTGAAGCTTTCTTT
CDR3: CASRTQPTDNTEAFF

size: .
D: TRBD1
V: TRBV18
J: TRBJ2-7
DNA: TGTGCCAGCTCACCGGGACAGGGGATCTCCTACGAGCAGTACTTC
CDR3: CASSPGQGISYEQYF

size: .
D: TRBD1
V: TRBV19
J: TRBJ1-2
DNA: TGTGCCAGTACCCCGGGACAGCTTCCCGGCTACACCTTC
CDR3: CASTPGQLPGYTF

size: .
D: .
V: TRBV4-1
J: TRBJ2-1
DNA: TGCGCCAGCAGCCAAGACAGGGAATCCTACAATGAGCAGTTCTTC
CDR3: CASSQDRESYNEQFF

size: .
D: .
V: TRBV4-3
J: TRBJ2-7
DNA: TGCGCCAGCAGCCAAGATCTTCAGGGCGACATCTACGAGCAGTACTTC
CDR3: CASSQDLQGDIYEQYF

size: .
D: .
V: TRBV6-5
J: TRBJ2-6
DNA: TGTGCCAGCAGTTACAGGTGGAGCTCTGGGGCCAACGTCCTGACTTTC
CDR3: CASSYRWSSGANVLTF

size: .
D: .
V: TRBV30
J: TRBJ2-3
DNA: TGTGCCTGGAGTGCAGGGAGCACAGATACGCAGTATTTT
CDR3: CAWSAGSTDTQYF

size: once
D: TRBD2
V: TRBV7-8
J: TRBJ2-7
DNA: TGTGCCAGCAGCCAAATAGCGGGACTAGCGGGGGCCACCCCCGACGAGCAGTACTTC
CDR3: CASSQIAGLAGATPDEQYF

size: once
D: .
V: TRBV4-2
J: TRBJ1-2
DNA: TGTGCCAGCAGCCAAACCAGAGCGAGTACCGACTATGGCTACACCTTC
CDR3: CASSQTRASTDYGYTF

size: few
D: .
V: TRBV6-4
J: TRBJ1-1
DNA: TGTGCCAGCAGTGAACAGGGCAACACTGAAGCTTTCTTT
CDR3: CASSEQGNTEAFF

size: .
D: .
V: TRBV2
J: TRBJ1-5
DNA: TGTGCCAGCAGCGATTGGAGGACGATAGGGAATCAGCCCCAGCATTTT
CDR3: CASSDWRTIGNQPQHF

size: once
D: TRBD1
V: TRBV4-1
J: TRBJ2-4
DNA: TGCGCCAGCAGCCAGCCGGACAGGGGATTTGACATTCAGTACTTC
CDR3: CASSQPDRGFDIQYF

size: .
D: TRBD1
V: TRBV7-8
J: TRBJ2-7
DNA: TGTGCCAGCAGCCGGACAGGGATACCCTACGAGCAGTACTTC
CDR3: CASSRTGIPYEQYF

size: few
D: .
V: TRBV30
J: TRBJ1-4
DNA: TGTGCCTGGAGTCTCGGGGGGGGAAATGAAAAACTGTTTTTT
CDR3: CAWSLGGGNEKLFF

size: .
D: .
V: TRBV19
J: TRBJ2-2
DNA: TGTGCCAGTACCTCGACATACACGAACACCGGGGAGCTGTTTTTT
CDR3: CASTSTYTNTGELFF

size: .
D: .
V: TRBV18
J: TRBJ1-2
DNA: TGTGCCAGCTCCCTGGACCCACTCGCGGGTGGCTACACCTTC
CDR3: CASSLDPLAGGYTF

size: .
D: .
V: TRBV19
J: TRBJ1-1
DNA: TGTGCCAGTACCAAAAACACTGAAGCTTTCTTT
CDR3: CASTKNTEAFF

size: few
D: TRBD2
V: TRBV9
J: TRBJ2-1
DNA: TGTGCCAGCAGCGTAGTAGGCGGGGGACCTTACAATGAGCAGTTCTTC
CDR3: CASSVVGGGPYNEQFF

size: .
D: .
V: TRBV5-4
J: TRBJ1-4
DNA: TGTGCCAGCAGCTTGGAGGGGTATGAAAAACTGTTTTTT
CDR3: CASSLEGYEKLFF

size: .
D: TRBD1
V: TRBV4-3
J: TRBJ1-5
DNA: TGCGCCAGCAGCCAAGACAGGGGGCAGCCCCAGCATTTT
CDR3: CASSQDRGQPQHF

size: once
D: .
V: TRBV19
J: TRBJ2-2
DNA: TGTGCCAGTAGTACCCTACTTAGCGGAGACTGGCCGGACACCGGGGAGCTGTTTTTT
CDR3: CASSTLLSGDWPDTGELFF

size: .
D: .
V: TRBV29-1
J: TRBJ2-2
DNA: TGCAGCGCCCATTCGAACACCGGGGAGCTGTTTTTT
CDR3: CSAHSNTGELFF

size: .
D: TRBD2
V: TRBV2
J: TRBJ2-7
DNA: TGTGCCAGCAGTCCCTGGGTGGCGGGAGGGCCCAACGAGCAGTACTTC
CDR3: CASSPWVAGGPNEQYF

size: .
D: .
V: TRBV19
J: TRBJ2-7
DNA: TGTGCCAGTAGTAGGGACTCCCACTACGAGCAGTACTTC
CDR3: CASSRDSHYEQYF

size: .
D: .
V: TRBV6-1
J: TRBJ2-1
DNA: TGTGCCAGCAGTCCTAGCGGGACAGGATACAATGAGCAGTTCTTC
CDR3: CASSPSGTGYNEQFF

size: .
D: .
V: TRBV6-5
J: TRBJ2-3
DNA: TGTGCCAGCAGTTCAGGGACTGACACAGATACGCAGTATTTT
CDR3: CASSSGTDTDTQYF

size: few
D: .
V: TRBV19
J: TRBJ2-1
DNA: TGTGCCAGTAGTATAGGAGCACCCTACAATGAGCAGTTCTTC
CDR3: CASSIGAPYNEQFF

size: .
D: .
V: TRBV11-2
J: TRBJ2-7
DNA: TGTGCCAGCAGCCCCCACTACGAGCAGTACTTC
CDR3: CASSPHYEQYF

size: once
D: TRBD1
V: TRBV4-1
J: TRBJ2-7
DNA: TGCGCCAGCAGCCAAACTACAGGGGCGGCCTACGAGCAGTACTTC
CDR3: CASSQTTGAAYEQYF

size: .
D: TRBD1
V: TRBV7-3
J: TRBJ1-2
DNA: TGTGCCAGCAGCCGAAGTCGCACAGGGGGCCGGGGCTACACCTTC
CDR3: CASSRSRTGGRGYTF

size: few
D: TRBD2
V: TRBV9
J: TRBJ2-2
DNA: TGTGCCAGCAGTGGACTAGGGAGCACCGGGGAGCTGTTTTTT
CDR3: CASSGLGSTGELFF

size: .
D: .
V: TRBV7-6
J: TRBJ1-2
DNA: TGTGCCAGCAGCCCCACCGAGGGTTATGGCTACACCTTC
CDR3: CASSPTEGYGYTF

size: .
D: TRBD1
V: TRBV5-4
J: TRBJ2-7
DNA: TGTGCCAGCAGCTTGGGGACAGGGGACGAGCAGTACTTC
CDR3: CASSLGTGDEQYF

size: .
D: TRBD2
V: TRBV7-9
J: TRBJ2-7
DNA: TGTGCCAGCAGCTCCACTAGCGTCTCTTACGAGCAGTACTTC
CDR3: CASSSTSVSYEQYF

size: .
D: .
V: TRBV6-1
J: TRBJ2-1
DNA: TGTGCCAGCAGATCGGGTTACAATGAGCAGTTCTTC
CDR3: CASRSGYNEQFF

size: .
D: TRBD1
V: TRBV19
J: TRBJ1-1
DNA: TGTGCCAGTACTCGGGGGACAGCTTTCATGAACACTGAAGCTTTCTTT
CDR3: CASTRGTAFMNTEAFF

size: few
D: .
V: TRBV7-9
J: TRBJ1-1
DNA: TGTGCCAGCAGCTCCGCCGGAGAAGTGAACACTGAAGCTTTCTTT
CDR3: CASSSAGEVNTEAFF

size: .
D: TRBD1
V: TRBV5-1
J: TRBJ2-5
DNA: TGCGCCAGCAGCTCCGGGACAGGGGTGCCAGAGACCCAGTACTTC
CDR3: CASSSGTGVPETQYF

size: .
D: .
V: TRBV21-1
J: TRBJ2-3
DNA: TGTGCCAGCAGCAAATGCGGGGGGCGCGCCACGACCCGTACGGATACGCAGTATTTT
CDR3: CASSKCGGRATTRTDTQYF